This T cell receptor beta chain is drawn from a study of blood T cell repertoires in COVID-19. Trimming left V 5 bases short and J 1 base short, with 12 bases between. Germline CDR1 and CDR2: SEHNR and FQNEAQ (reference sequence). The CDR3 runs 16 residues. Assay: immunoSEQ multiplex PCR; the TCRdb copy retains only in-frame clones and omits some. Among about 74,000 clones listed, around 74% were seen once. The chain combines TRBV7-9 with TRBJ1-6; tentative D call: TRBD1 (5 bases). The receptor's source is an older man with acute or convalescent COVID-19. The source material was peripheral blood. The CDR3 is CASSPAGRSYNSPLHF. The CDR3 DNA sequence: TGTGCCAGCAGCCCTGCAGGGCGGTCCTATAATTCACCCCTCCACTTT.